Presented here are 7 T cell receptor beta chains from one specimen sequenced in a study of CD8 T cells in Susac syndrome. Reverse transcription of roughly 0.5 to 1 ug RNA was carried out with random hexamers. TCRdb called the immunoSEQ multiplex PCR reads again in MiXCR, with one record for every CDR3 protein. The table shows about 190,000 distinct CDR3 sequences, with about 94% occurring only once. The material sequenced was CD4+ T cells from PBMCs. Source of these receptors: a human donor with Susac syndrome.

CDR3 residues: CAWSVYPGTDTQYF. The CDR3 DNA reads as TGTGCCTGGAGTGTATACCCAGGGACAGATACGCAGTATTTT. The chain has TRBV30 and TRBJ2-3; tentative D call: TRBD1 (5 bases). Trimming cost V 0 bases and J 3 bases, with 10 bases left between them. The CDR3 contains 14 residues. The germline CDR1 and CDR2 sequences are GTSNPN and SVGIG (reference sequence).

V is TRBV12-3 or TRBV12-4 and J is TRBJ2-4; D is perhaps TRBD1 (6 bases). The CDR3 is 14 amino acids. V lost 2 bases and J lost 1, with 6 bases in between. The DNA of the CDR3 is TGTGCCAGCAGTTTACAGGGGGCCAAAAACATTCAGTACTTC. Residues: CASSLQGAKNIQYF.

This clonotype is a singleton in its sample. The CDR3 DNA sequence: TGTGCCAGCAGTTTAAGGGGACTGGGGGGGGGAGAGACCCAGTACTTC. It codes for CASSLRGLGGGETQYF. J is TRBJ2-5 and V is TRBV27, with 7 positions matching TRBD2. This CDR3 comprises 16 residues. The germline V gene has CDR1 MNHEY and CDR2 SMNVEV (reference sequence). V lost 2 bases to trimming and J lost 4 bases; unmatched junction nucleotides: 10.

This sequence joins TRBV7-6 and TRBJ2-3; the match to TRBD1 covers 9 bases. Germline V gene sequence: CDR1 SGHVS, CDR2 FNYEAQ. With 1 base clipped from V and 6 bases from J, the junction kept 17 bases outside the gene matches. This CDR3 spans 19 amino acids. In DNA form, the CDR3 reads TGTGCCAGCAGCTTAGGGCCCGGACAGGGGAGCAGGTTAATTGATACGCAGTATTTT. This sequence encodes CASSLGPGQGSRLIDTQYF.

This chain links TRBV5-6 with TRBJ1-5; D not certain. CDR1 SGHDT and CDR2 YYEEEE come from the germline V gene. Deletions cut 5 bases from V and 4 bases from J, with 16 bases between. The CDR3 spans 15 residues. CDR3: CASSLVGRSNQPQHF. Here the CDR3 DNA reads TGTGCCAGCAGTCTGGTAGGACGGTCGAATCAGCCCCAGCATTTT. Full variable domain (missing parts from reference TRBV5-6 and TRBJ1-5): DAGVTQSPTHLIKTRGQQVTLRCSPKSGHDTVSWYQQALGQGPQFIFQYYEEEERQRGNFPDRFSGHQFPNYSSELNVNALLLGDSALYLCASSLVGRSNQPQHFGDGTRLSIL.

This rearrangement joins TRBV30 to TRBJ2-1; D ambiguous. Germline V gene data show CDR1 as GTSNPN and CDR2 as SVGIG (reference sequence). CDR3 length: 14 residues. V shed 5 bases and J shed 6 bases, with 17 bases lying between them. CDR3 bases: TGTGCCTGGGTTCAGCTCCGGCCCGGCAATGAGCAGTTCTTC. It codes for CAWVQLRPGNEQFF. Together with reference TRBV30 and TRBJ2-1, the CDR3 gives the full variable domain: SQTIHQWPATLVQPVGSPLSLECTVEGTSNPNLYWYRQAAGRGLQLLFYSVGIGQISSEVPQNLSASRPQDRQFILSSKKLLLSDSGFYLCAWVQLRPGNEQFFGPGTRLTVL.

This chain links TRBV7-2 with TRBJ2-2, with no clear D. CDR3 length equals 15 residues. Germline loops: CDR1 SGHTA, CDR2 FQGNSA. The ends were cut back, 3 bases at V and 8 bases at J, with 16 bases in the middle. The CDR3 DNA is TGTGCCAGCAGCTTCTCGTCCGGCGGCTGGGGGGAGCTGTTTTTT. Its translation is CASSFSSGGWGELFF.